The 32 T cell receptor beta chains below come from one sample, sequenced in a study of sequential checkpoint blockade in melanoma. Treatment described: randomized to nivolumab then ipilimumab (arm A) or the reverse (arm B). Data came from immunoSEQ multiplex PCR; TCRdb stores just in-frame clones and leaves some out. The sample holds some 31,000 clones, less than 90% seen once. The sample in question was CD8+ T cells sorted from blood (inferred from file names), obtained from a patient given nivolumab and ipilimumab in sequence. Every receptor here comes from a human donor with melanoma.

The rearrangement joins TRBV7-9 to TRBJ2-3; D possibly corresponds to TRBD2 (6 bases). Germline loops: CDR1 SEHNR, CDR2 FQNEAQ (reference sequence). Trimming left V 2 bases short and J 4 bases short, with 13 bases between. The CDR3 contains 15 residues. The CDR3 region has the DNA TGTGCCAGCAGCTTACCGGGAGCGAACTCAGATACGCAGTATTTT. This sequence encodes CASSLPGANSDTQYF.

The gene calls are TRBV10-3 and TRBJ2-3, with D hard to call. The CDR3 extends over 13 amino acids. Germline CDR1 and CDR2: ENHRY and SYGVKD. V dropped 0 bases and J dropped 4 bases, with 5 bases sitting between them. The CDR3 DNA reads as TGTGCCATCAGTGAGTCGACATCAGATACGCAGTATTTT. Protein sequence: CAISESTSDTQYF.

The chain couples TRBV13 to TRBJ1-1; possibly TRBD1 for D (5 bases). Trimming shortened V by 4 bases and J by 5 bases, and 11 bases separated the two germline ends. From germline, CDR1 is PRHDT and CDR2 FYEKMQ (reference sequence). The CDR3 sequence is 13 residues long. The CDR3 loop is CASSSRGGTEAFF. The DNA for the CDR3 is TGTGCCAGCAGCTCCCGCGGGGGAACTGAAGCTTTCTTT.

The chain joins TRBV6-5 to TRBJ1-2; D remains unclear. Trimming shortened V by 0 bases and J by 4 bases, and 9 bases separated the two germline ends. The CDR3 has 14 residues. Germline-derived CDR1 and CDR2 are MNHEY and SVGAGI. In DNA form, the CDR3 reads TGTGCCAGCAGTTACTCAGCGGTTAGCTATGGCTACACCTTC. Translating gives CASSYSAVSYGYTF.

The gene calls are TRBV7-9 and TRBJ2-7, with 8 nucleotides matching TRBD1. V trimming: 4 bases; J trimming: 9 bases; junction bases outside the gene matches: 14. The V gene's germline CDR1 is SEHNR and CDR2 FQNEAQ (reference sequence). The CDR3 runs to 15 residues. CDR3 residues: CASSSHTGTGPWQYF. The DNA for the CDR3 is TGTGCCAGCAGCTCGCACACCGGGACAGGTCCCTGGCAGTACTTC.

This chain joins TRBV7-9 and TRBJ2-5; 8 positions match TRBD2. Trimming at V came to 3 bases and at J to 2 bases, leaving 11 bases not matched to a gene. This CDR3 has 17 residues. Germline CDR1 and CDR2: SEHNR and FQNEAQ (reference sequence). The CDR3 sequence: CASSFSGGGQQQETQYF. The CDR3 coding sequence is TGTGCCAGCAGCTTTTCGGGAGGGGGACAACAACAAGAGACCCAGTACTTC. Full variable domain (missing parts from reference TRBV7-9 and TRBJ2-5): DTGVSQNPRHKITKRGQNVTFRCDPISEHNRLYWYRQTLGQGPEFLTYFQNEAQLEKSRLLSDRFSAERPKGSFSTLEIQRTEQGDSAMYLCASSFSGGGQQQETQYFGPGTRLLVL.

CDR3 coding DNA: TGTGCAAGTCGCTTAGGACTCCGACAGGCCTCGCGGACCTACGAGCAGTACTTC. This codes for CASRLGLRQASRTYEQYF. The V call is TRBV12-2, the J call TRBJ2-7; the table's D call, TRBD1, has no DNA check behind it. TRBV12-2 is a documented pseudogene. This CDR3 comprises 18 residues.

This clone was counted a few times. V usage is TRBV4-1 and J usage is TRBJ2-7; the match to TRBD2 covers 9 bases. CDR3 length: 16 amino acids. Germline CDR1 is MGHRA and CDR2 is YSYEKL. V lost 4 bases and J lost 6; bases outside the gene matches: 13. The chain's CDR3 is CASSPLVAGAITEQYF. In DNA, the CDR3 is TGCGCCAGCAGCCCCCTGGTAGCGGGAGCCATTACCGAGCAGTACTTC.

CDR3 residues: CASSPGQTGTYEQYF. As DNA, the CDR3 is TGTGCCAGCAGCCCTGGGCAGACGGGGACCTACGAGCAGTACTTC. The V gene is TRBV7-8, the J gene TRBJ2-7; tentatively, D is TRBD2 (5 bases). The V end was cut by 5 bases, the J end by 2 bases, with 16 bases between. The CDR3 consists of 15 residues. Germline V gene sequence: CDR1 SGHVS, CDR2 FQNEAQ.

DNA for the CDR3: TGTGCCAGCAGTTTATCTCAGGGTTGGACCGGGGAGCTGTTTTTT. Its protein product is CASSLSQGWTGELFF. The chain has TRBV28 and TRBJ2-2; D is perhaps TRBD1 (5 bases). This CDR3 is built from 15 residues. CDR1 and CDR2 from the germline V gene are MDHEN and SYDVKM. With 1 base removed from V and 5 bases from J, the gap between germline ends came to 11 bases.

This chain connects TRBV4-3 to TRBJ1-1; D is possibly TRBD1 (5 bases). Germline values: CDR1 LGHNA, CDR2 YSLEER. The length of the CDR3 is 15 residues. The ends were cut back, 0 bases at V and 3 bases at J, with 11 bases in the middle. The CDR3 loop reads CASSQDWGEDTEAFF. CDR3 in DNA: TGCGCCAGCAGCCAAGATTGGGGGGAGGACACTGAAGCTTTCTTT.

The chain uses TRBV10-1 and TRBJ2-7, with D maybe TRBD1 (5 bases). Trimming took off 0 bases at V and 2 bases at J, with 11 bases between the two ends. CDR1 and CDR2 (germline): WNHNN, SYGVQD (reference sequence). This CDR3 region has 15 residues. The CDR3 spells CASSESSGSTYEQYF. CDR3 DNA: TGCGCCAGCAGTGAGTCGTCAGGGTCCACCTACGAGCAGTACTTC.

The rearrangement uses TRBV6-5 and TRBJ2-5; no definite D call. The CDR3 is 14 amino acids. From germline, CDR1 is MNHEY and CDR2 SVGAGI. Trimming left V 2 bases short and J 0 bases short, with 7 bases between. The CDR3 is CASSYTHYQETQYF. The CDR3 bases are TGTGCCAGCAGTTACACCCACTACCAAGAGACCCAGTACTTC.

CDR3 coding DNA: TGTGCCACCAGCAGAGATTCAGCGACAGGGTGGGCTTTCTTT. Its translation: CATSRDSATGWAFF. The chain carries TRBV15 and TRBJ1-1; the match to TRBD1 covers 7 bases. The germline V gene has CDR1 LNHNV and CDR2 YYDKDF (reference sequence). V was pared by 0 bases and J by 11 bases, with 9 bases of the junction left unmatched. This CDR3 comprises 14 residues.

This chain uses TRBV4-3 with TRBJ1-2; D not certain. The ends were cut back, 2 bases at V and 1 base at J, with 8 bases in the middle. Germline V gene sequence: CDR1 LGHNA, CDR2 YSLEER. The CDR3 spans 14 residues. The CDR3 protein is CASSQFDFNYGYTF. For the CDR3, the DNA is TGCGCCAGCAGCCAATTTGACTTTAACTATGGCTACACCTTC.

The rearrangement joins TRBV15 to TRBJ2-5; 9 positions match TRBD2. The J call may be wrong; the DNA end is better matched by TRBJ2-7. Germline V lookup: CDR1 LNHNV, CDR2 YYDKDF (reference sequence). The CDR3 loop spans 16 amino acids. CDR3 nucleotides: TGTGCCACCAGCAGGGATTTCGGGACTAGCCGGTACGAGCAGTACTTC. It specifies CATSRDFGTSRYEQYF.

In this sample, this clone turned up once. This chain joins TRBV5-5 and TRBJ2-7, with 9 bases lining up with TRBD1. J gave up 6 bases and V 4 bases, and 2 bases lay outside the gene matches. The CDR3 is 12 amino acids. Per the germline V gene, CDR1 is SGHKS and CDR2 is YYEKEE (reference sequence). The CDR3 DNA reads TGTGCCAGCAGCCCGACAGGGGGCGAGCAGTACTTC. Its translation is CASSPTGGEQYF.

The chain employs TRBV9 and TRBJ1-1; 8 bases match TRBD1. The germline V gene has CDR1 SGDLS and CDR2 YYNGEE. The trim removed 4 bases at V and 0 bases at J, leaving 5 bases unmatched. This CDR3 has 15 residues. CDR3: CASSPGQGMNTEAFF. CDR3 coding DNA: TGTGCCAGCAGCCCCGGACAGGGAATGAACACTGAAGCTTTCTTT.

The rearrangement uses TRBV27 and TRBJ1-1; 11 bases map to TRBD1. Per germline, CDR1 MNHEY and CDR2 SMNVEV (reference sequence). The CDR3 totals 14 residues. After removal of 5 bases from V and 3 bases from J, the junction contained 2 bases not matched to a gene. The DNA for the CDR3 is TGTGCCAGCAGTCCGGGACAGGGGGACACTGAAGCTTTCTTT. Protein sequence: CASSPGQGDTEAFF.

The chain joins TRBV7-9 to TRBJ2-6; possibly TRBD1 for D (5 bases). In germline, CDR1 is SEHNR, CDR2 FQNEAQ (reference sequence). The CDR3 extends over 13 amino acids. Deletions cut 7 bases from V and 4 bases from J, with 8 bases between. The CDR3, as DNA: TGTGCCAGCACCTGGGGCGGGGCCAACGTCCTGACTTTC. It encodes CASTWGGANVLTF.

This chain links TRBV27 with TRBJ2-1; TRBD2 might be the D (6 bases). V gave up 3 bases and J gave up 2 bases, with 11 bases separating them. This CDR3 has 15 amino acids. Germline V gene lookup returns CDR1 MNHEY and CDR2 SMNVEV (reference sequence). The CDR3 DNA reads as TGTGCCAGCAGTTTGGGTCTAGCGCCCTACAATGAGCAGTTCTTC. This sequence encodes CASSLGLAPYNEQFF.

Comments on this clone: A read error may account for a junction end that differs from germline. This chain joins TRBV7-9 and TRBJ1-1, with D possibly being TRBD1 (5 bases). The CDR3 contains 12 residues. CDR1 is SEHNR and CDR2 is FQNEAQ in the germline V gene (reference sequence). The DNA of the CDR3 is TGTGCCAGCAGCCTAGCGGGGGGAAAAGCTTTCTTT. Encoded protein: CASSLAGGKAFF. The complete variable domain, with remaining parts taken from reference TRBV7-9 and TRBJ1-1, reads DTGVSQNPRHKITKRGQNVTFRCDPISEHNRLYWYRQTLGQGPEFLTYFQNEAQLEKSRLLSDRFSAERPKGSFSTLEIQRTEQGDSAMYLCASSLAGGKAFFGQGTRLTVV.

CDR3 amino acids: CASSPGGVGTGELFF. The CDR3 region has the DNA TGTGCCAGCTCACCAGGGGGCGTAGGAACCGGGGAGCTGTTTTTT. The chain employs TRBV18 and TRBJ2-2; perhaps TRBD1 as D (6 bases). Germline V gene lookup returns CDR1 KGHSH and CDR2 LQKENI. The CDR3 consists of 15 residues. With 2 bases removed from V and 5 bases from J, the gap between germline ends came to 12 bases.

CDR3 coding DNA: TGCGCCAGCAGTCATAGGGGCGTTGCATACGAGCAGTACTTC. This translates into CASSHRGVAYEQYF. This sequence joins TRBV23-1 and TRBJ2-7; D may be TRBD1 (5 bases). TRBV23-1 is an ORF for which the function is uncertain. Trimming stripped 3 bases from V and 4 bases from J, with 13 bases between. This CDR3 has 14 residues.

Only a few counts were recorded for this clone. One end of the junction varies from germline; a read error may be responsible. This sequence joins TRBV11-2 and TRBJ2-6, with 10 positions matching TRBD1. CDR3 length: 18 residues. Germline lookup yields CDR1 SGHAT and CDR2 FQNNGV. CDR3 bases: TGCGCCAGCAGCCTGAAAGGACAGGGGGAGGTTGGGGCCAACGTCCTGACTTTC. It translates to CASSLKGQGEVGANVLTF.

This chain connects TRBV30 to TRBJ2-1; maybe TRBD2 (5 bases). V lost 0 bases and J 8 bases, leaving 8 bases between the germline ends. The CDR3 covers 12 residues. Germline V lookup: CDR1 GTSNPN, CDR2 SVGIG (reference sequence). For the CDR3, the DNA is TGTGCCTGGAGTGTATACGGGGATGAGCAGTTCTTC. Translation gives CAWSVYGDEQFF.

The V and J genes are TRBV19 and TRBJ2-1, with 11 bases matching TRBD2. V dropped 7 bases and J dropped 5; count of bases not matched to a gene: 4. The CDR3 is 14 residues long. Germline CDR1 LNHDA, CDR2 SQIVND (reference sequence). CDR3 loop: CASTVLAGDNEQFF. The CDR3 nucleotides are TGTGCCAGTACGGTACTAGCGGGGGACAATGAGCAGTTCTTC.

The chain combines TRBV10-3 with TRBJ2-7, with a possible D match to TRBD1 (6 bases). The CDR3 extends over 17 amino acids. From germline, CDR1 is ENHRY and CDR2 SYGVKD. V lost 5 bases and J 4 bases, leaving 24 bases between the germline ends. For the CDR3, the DNA is TGTGCCATCAGTAGAGACTCAGGGGTGGGGGCCGTATACGAGCAGTACTTC. It encodes CAISRDSGVGAVYEQYF.

V is TRBV28 and J is TRBJ1-4, with 11 positions matching TRBD1. This CDR3 is 15 amino acids long. Germline V lookup: CDR1 MDHEN, CDR2 SYDVKM. The ends lost 7 bases at V and 7 bases at J; junction bases unmatched: 8. The CDR3 loop reads CASNLLGTGGEKLFF. CDR3 DNA: TGTGCCAGCAACCTATTGGGGACAGGGGGTGAAAAACTGTTTTTT.

The V call is TRBV4-1, the J call TRBJ1-4, with TRBD1 matching 7 bases. This CDR3 has 15 amino acids. In germline, CDR1 is MGHRA, CDR2 YSYEKL. V trimming: 6 bases; J trimming: 0 bases; junction bases outside the gene matches: 4. CDR3 residues: CASSRTGATNEKLFF. Written as DNA, the CDR3 is TGCGCCAGCAGTCGCACAGGGGCAACTAATGAAAAACTGTTTTTT.

The chain has TRBV28 and TRBJ2-3; D gene ambiguous. The CDR3 has 13 residues. Germline CDR1 reads MDHEN; CDR2 reads SYDVKM. Trimming removed 4 bases from V and 6 bases from J, with 11 bases in between. In nucleotides, the CDR3 is TGTGCCAGCAGTTCCCCTACGAGTGATACGCAGTATTTT. Translation gives CASSSPTSDTQYF.

The rearrangement uses TRBV4-1 and TRBJ2-1; TRBD2 agrees at 15 bases. The CDR3 sequence is 17 residues long. The germline CDR1 and CDR2 sequences are MGHRA and YSYEKL. Trimming cost V 1 base and J 8 bases; bases outside gene matches: 6. DNA of the CDR3: TGCGCCAGCAGCCAAGGAGGGACTAGCGGGGGGATATATGAGCAGTTCTTC. Protein product: CASSQGGTSGGIYEQFF.